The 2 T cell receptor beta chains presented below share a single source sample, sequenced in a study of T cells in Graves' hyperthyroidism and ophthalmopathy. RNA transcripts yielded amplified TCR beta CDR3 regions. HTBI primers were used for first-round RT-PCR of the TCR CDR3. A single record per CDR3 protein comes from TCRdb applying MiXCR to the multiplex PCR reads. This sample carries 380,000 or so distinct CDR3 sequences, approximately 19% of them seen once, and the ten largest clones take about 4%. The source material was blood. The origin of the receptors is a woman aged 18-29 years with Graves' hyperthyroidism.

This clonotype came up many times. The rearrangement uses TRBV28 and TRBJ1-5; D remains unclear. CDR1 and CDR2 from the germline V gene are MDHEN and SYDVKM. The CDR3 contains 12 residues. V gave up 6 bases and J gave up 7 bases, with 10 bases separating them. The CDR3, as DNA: TGTGCCAGCAGATTCAGCGGGCAGCCCCAGCATTTT. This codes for CASRFSGQPQHF.

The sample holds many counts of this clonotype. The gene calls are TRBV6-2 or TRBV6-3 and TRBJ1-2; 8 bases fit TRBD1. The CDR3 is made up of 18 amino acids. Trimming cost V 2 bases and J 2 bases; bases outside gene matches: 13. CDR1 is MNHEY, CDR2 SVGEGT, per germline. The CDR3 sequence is CASSYEDRVPSKNYGYTF. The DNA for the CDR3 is TGTGCCAGCAGTTACGAGGACAGGGTGCCATCTAAAAACTATGGCTACACCTTC.